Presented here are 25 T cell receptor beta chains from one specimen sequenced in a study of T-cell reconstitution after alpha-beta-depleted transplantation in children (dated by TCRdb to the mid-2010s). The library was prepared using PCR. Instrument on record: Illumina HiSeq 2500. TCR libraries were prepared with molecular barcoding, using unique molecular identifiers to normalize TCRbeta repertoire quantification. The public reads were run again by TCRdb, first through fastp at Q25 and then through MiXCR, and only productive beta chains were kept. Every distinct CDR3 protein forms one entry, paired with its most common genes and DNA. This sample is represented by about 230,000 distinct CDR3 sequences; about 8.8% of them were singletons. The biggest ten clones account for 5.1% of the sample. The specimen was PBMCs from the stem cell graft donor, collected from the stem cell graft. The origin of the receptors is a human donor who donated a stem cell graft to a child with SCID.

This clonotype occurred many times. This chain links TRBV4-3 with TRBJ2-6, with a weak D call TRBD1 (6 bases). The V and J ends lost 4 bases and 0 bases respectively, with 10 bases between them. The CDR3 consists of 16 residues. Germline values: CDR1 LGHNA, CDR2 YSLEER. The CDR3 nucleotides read TGCGCCAGCAGCCCTACAGGGAGCTCTGGGGCCAACGTCCTGACTTTC. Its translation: CASSPTGSSGANVLTF.

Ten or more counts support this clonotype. This chain's CDR3 is CSAAANTEAFF. The CDR3 DNA follows: TGCAGTGCGGCAGCGAACACTGAAGCTTTCTTT. The chain links TRBV20-1 to TRBJ1-1; D gene unclear. Between the trimmed V and J ends, which lost 6 bases and 1 base, there was a span of 6 bases. Germline V gene data show CDR1 as DFQATT and CDR2 as SNEGSKA (reference sequence). This CDR3 has 11 residues.

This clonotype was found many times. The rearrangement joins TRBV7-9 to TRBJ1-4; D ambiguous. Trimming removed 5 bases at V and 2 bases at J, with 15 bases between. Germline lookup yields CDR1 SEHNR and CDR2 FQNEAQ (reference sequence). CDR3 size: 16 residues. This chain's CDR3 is CASSPRGGSTNEKLFF. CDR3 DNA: TGTGCCAGCAGCCCCCGCGGAGGATCCACTAATGAAAAACTGTTTTTT.

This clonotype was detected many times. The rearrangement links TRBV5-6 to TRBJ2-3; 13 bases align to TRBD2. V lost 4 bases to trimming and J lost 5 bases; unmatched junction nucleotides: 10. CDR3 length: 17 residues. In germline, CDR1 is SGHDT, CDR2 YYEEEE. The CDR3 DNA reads TGTGCCAGCAGCCGGACTAGCGGGGGACGGAGTGGAGATACGCAGTATTTT. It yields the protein CASSRTSGGRSGDTQYF.

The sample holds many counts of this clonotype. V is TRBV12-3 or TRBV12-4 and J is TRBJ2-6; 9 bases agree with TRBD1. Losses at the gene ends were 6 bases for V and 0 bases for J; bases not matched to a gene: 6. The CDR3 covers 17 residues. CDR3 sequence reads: CASRRGQGHSGANVLTF. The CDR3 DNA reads TGTGCCAGCAGGCGGGGACAGGGCCACTCTGGGGCCAACGTCCTGACTTTC.

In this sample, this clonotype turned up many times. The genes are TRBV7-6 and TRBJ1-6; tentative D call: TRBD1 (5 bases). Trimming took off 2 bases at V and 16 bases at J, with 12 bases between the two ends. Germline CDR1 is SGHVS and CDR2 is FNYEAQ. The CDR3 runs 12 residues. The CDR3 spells CASSLTRGPLHF. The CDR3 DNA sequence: TGTGCCAGCAGCTTAACCCGGGGACCTCTCCACTTT.

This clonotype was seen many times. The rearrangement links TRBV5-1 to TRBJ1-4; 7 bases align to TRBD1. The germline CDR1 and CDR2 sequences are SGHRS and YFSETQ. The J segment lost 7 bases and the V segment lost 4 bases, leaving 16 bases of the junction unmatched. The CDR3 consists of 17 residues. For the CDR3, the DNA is TGCGCCAGCAGCCCAGACAGGGAAGGCAACCCCGGTGAAAAACTGTTTTTT. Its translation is CASSPDREGNPGEKLFF. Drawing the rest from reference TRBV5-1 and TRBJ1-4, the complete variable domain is KAGVTQTPRYLIKTRGQQVTLSCSPISGHRSVSWYQQTPGQGLQFLFEYFSETQRNKGNFPGRFSGRQFSNSRSEMNVSTLELGDSALYLCASSPDREGNPGEKLFFGSGTQLSVL.

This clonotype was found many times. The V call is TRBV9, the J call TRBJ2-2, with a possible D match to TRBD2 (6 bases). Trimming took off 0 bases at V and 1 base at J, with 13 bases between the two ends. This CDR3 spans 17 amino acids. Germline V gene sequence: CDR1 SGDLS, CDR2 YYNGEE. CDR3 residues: CASSVVGAGGNTGELFF. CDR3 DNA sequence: TGTGCCAGCAGCGTAGTGGGAGCGGGCGGGAACACCGGGGAGCTGTTTTTT. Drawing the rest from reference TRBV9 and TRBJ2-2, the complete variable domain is DSGVTQTPKHLITATGQRVTLRCSPRSGDLSVYWYQQSLDQGLQFLIQYYNGEERAKGNILERFSAQQFPDLHSELNLSSLELGDSALYFCASSVVGAGGNTGELFFGEGSRLTVL.

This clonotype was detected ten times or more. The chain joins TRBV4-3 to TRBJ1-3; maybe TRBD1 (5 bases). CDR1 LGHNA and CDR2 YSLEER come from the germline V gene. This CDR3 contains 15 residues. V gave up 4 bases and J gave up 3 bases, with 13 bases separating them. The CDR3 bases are TGCGCCAGCAGCCTAGACAGAGGGCTTGGAAACACCATATATTTT. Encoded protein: CASSLDRGLGNTIYF.

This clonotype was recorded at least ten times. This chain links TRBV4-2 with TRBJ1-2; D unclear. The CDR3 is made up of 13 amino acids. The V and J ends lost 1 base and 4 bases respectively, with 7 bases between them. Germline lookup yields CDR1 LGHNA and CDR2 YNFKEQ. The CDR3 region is CASSQADVYGYTF. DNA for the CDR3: TGTGCCAGCAGCCAAGCGGACGTCTATGGCTACACCTTC.

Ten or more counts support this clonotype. The chain's CDR3 is CASRKYRDSGELFF. The CDR3 region has the DNA TGTGCCAGCAGGAAATACAGGGATTCCGGGGAGCTGTTTTTT. The V gene is TRBV12-3 or TRBV12-4, the J gene TRBJ2-2; a possible D gene is TRBD1 (6 bases). The V end lost 6 bases, the J end lost 6 bases, and 14 bases lay between the germline ends. The CDR3 covers 14 residues.

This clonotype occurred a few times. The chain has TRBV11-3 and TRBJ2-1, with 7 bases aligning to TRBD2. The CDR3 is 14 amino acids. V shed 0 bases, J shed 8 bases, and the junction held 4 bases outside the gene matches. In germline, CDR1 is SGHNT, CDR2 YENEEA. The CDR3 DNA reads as TGTGCCAGCAGCTTAGACAGGGAGGGTGATGAGCAGTTCTTC. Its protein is CASSLDREGDEQFF.

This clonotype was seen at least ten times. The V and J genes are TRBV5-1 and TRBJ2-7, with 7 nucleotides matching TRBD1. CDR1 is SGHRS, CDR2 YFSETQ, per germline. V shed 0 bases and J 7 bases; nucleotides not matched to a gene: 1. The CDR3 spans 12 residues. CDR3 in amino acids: CASSLVRGEQYF. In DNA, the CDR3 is TGCGCCAGCAGCTTGGTCAGGGGGGAGCAGTACTTC.

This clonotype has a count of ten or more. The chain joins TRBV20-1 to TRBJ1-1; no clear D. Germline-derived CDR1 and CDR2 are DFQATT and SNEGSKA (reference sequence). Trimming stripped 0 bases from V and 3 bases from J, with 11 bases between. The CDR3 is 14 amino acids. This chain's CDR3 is CSARDPGADTEAFF. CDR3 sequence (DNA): TGCAGTGCTAGAGATCCAGGAGCGGACACTGAAGCTTTCTTT.

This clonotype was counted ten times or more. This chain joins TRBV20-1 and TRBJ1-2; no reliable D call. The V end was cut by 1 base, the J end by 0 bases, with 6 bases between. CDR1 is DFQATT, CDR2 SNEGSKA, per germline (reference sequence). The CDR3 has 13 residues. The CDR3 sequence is CSARGATNYGYTF. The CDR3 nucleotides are TGCAGTGCTAGAGGAGCTACTAACTATGGCTACACCTTC.

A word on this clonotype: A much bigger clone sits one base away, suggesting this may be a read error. DNA of the CDR3: TGCTGTGCTAGTCAATCCGGGGGGTATAGCAATCAGCCCCAGCATTTT. Translating gives CCASQSGGYSNQPQHF. V gene TRBV20-1 combines with J gene TRBJ1-5, with D possibly TRBD1 on 5 matching bases. Germline V gene data show CDR1 as DFQATT and CDR2 as SNEGSKA (reference sequence). This CDR3 region has 16 residues.

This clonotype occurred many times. DNA for the CDR3: TGTGCCACCAGCAGAGAATTAACTTGGACAGAAGTTTATAATTCACCCCTCCACTTT. Translating it yields CATSRELTWTEVYNSPLHF. The chain joins TRBV15 to TRBJ1-6; possible D gene TRBD1, 6 bases. CDR1 LNHNV and CDR2 YYDKDF come from the germline V gene (reference sequence). The CDR3 sequence is 19 residues long. Between the trimmed V and J ends, which lost 0 bases and 4 bases, there was a span of 19 bases.

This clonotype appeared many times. CDR3 nucleotide sequence: TGTGCCATCAGTCCCACGAGCTCCTATAATTCACCCCTCCACTTT. Its protein product is CAISPTSSYNSPLHF. J is TRBJ1-6 and V is TRBV10-3; no clear D gene. Trimming took 5 bases from V and 0 from J, leaving 8 bases between them. This CDR3 is built from 15 residues. The germline CDR1 and CDR2 sequences are ENHRY and SYGVKD.

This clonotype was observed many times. The CDR3 DNA reads as TGTGCCAGCAGCTTGATGGCGACCGGGGACACTGAAGCTTTCTTT. It codes for CASSLMATGDTEAFF. This rearrangement joins TRBV5-5 to TRBJ1-1; D ambiguous. CDR1 and CDR2 (germline): SGHKS, YYEKEE (reference sequence). CDR3 length: 15 amino acids. Trimming cost V 1 base and J 3 bases, with 13 bases left between them.

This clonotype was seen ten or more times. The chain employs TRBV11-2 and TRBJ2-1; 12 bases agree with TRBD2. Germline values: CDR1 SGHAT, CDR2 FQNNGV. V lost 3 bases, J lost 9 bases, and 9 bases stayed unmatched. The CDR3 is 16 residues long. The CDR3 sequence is CASSLEPSGGASEQFF. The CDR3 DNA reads TGTGCCAGCAGCTTGGAGCCTAGCGGGGGGGCCAGTGAGCAGTTCTTC.

The CDR3 nucleotides are TGTGCCAGCAGTTTAGGGACAGGGGCGGGCCAGCCCCAGCATTTT. As protein: CASSLGTGAGQPQHF. The V and J genes are TRBV28 and TRBJ1-5, with 10 bases aligning to TRBD1. V dropped 2 bases and J dropped 7; count of bases not matched to a gene: 5. This CDR3 contains 15 residues. CDR1 is MDHEN and CDR2 is SYDVKM in the germline V gene.

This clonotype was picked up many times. The CDR3 protein is CAISESAAAGGYTF. In DNA, the CDR3 is TGTGCCATCAGTGAGTCGGCGGCAGCCGGAGGCTACACCTTC. The chain combines TRBV10-3 with TRBJ1-2; D is undetermined. The V end was cut by 0 bases, the J end by 8 bases, with 13 bases between. Germline CDR1 ENHRY, CDR2 SYGVKD. The CDR3 contains 14 residues.

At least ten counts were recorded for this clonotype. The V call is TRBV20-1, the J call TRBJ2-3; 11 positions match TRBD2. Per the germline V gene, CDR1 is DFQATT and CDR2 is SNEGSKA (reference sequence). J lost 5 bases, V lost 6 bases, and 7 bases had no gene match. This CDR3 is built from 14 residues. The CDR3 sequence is CSASSGGAGDTQYF. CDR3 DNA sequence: TGCAGTGCCAGTAGCGGGGGGGCCGGAGATACGCAGTATTTT.

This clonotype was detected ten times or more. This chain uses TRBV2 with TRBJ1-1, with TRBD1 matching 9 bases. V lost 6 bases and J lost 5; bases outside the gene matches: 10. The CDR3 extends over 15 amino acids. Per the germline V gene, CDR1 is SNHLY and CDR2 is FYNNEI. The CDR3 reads CASRPQGAVGTEAFF. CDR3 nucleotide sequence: TGTGCCAGCAGGCCACAGGGGGCGGTAGGGACTGAAGCTTTCTTT. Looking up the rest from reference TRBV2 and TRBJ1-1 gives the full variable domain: EPEVTQTPSHQVTQMGQEVILRCVPISNHLYFYWYRQILGQKVEFLVSFYNNEISEKSEIFDDQFSVERPDGSNFTLKIRSTKLEDSAMYFCASRPQGAVGTEAFFGQGTRLTVV.

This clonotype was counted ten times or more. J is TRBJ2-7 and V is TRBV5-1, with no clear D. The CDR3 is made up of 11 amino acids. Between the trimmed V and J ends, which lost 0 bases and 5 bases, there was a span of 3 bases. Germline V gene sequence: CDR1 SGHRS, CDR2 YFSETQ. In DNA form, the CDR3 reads TGCGCCAGCAGCTTGGGAAACGAGCAGTACTTC. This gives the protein CASSLGNEQYF.